This entry describes one TCR beta chain. Its antigen is not known. This sample is part of a study of shared clonotypes between healthy human individuals. Study-level points and caveats: Sample collection involved blood only; tissue repertoires are likely different. A reduction in generation probabilities was seen for non-shared clonotypes relative to those shared by all four donors.

Assay: immunoSEQ multiplex PCR; the TCRdb copy retains only in-frame clones and omits some. The table records 2 million to 2.5 million clones, about 95% of them present only once. Sample: naive CD4+ T cells sorted from blood. Noted subset: CD45RA+ positively selected. The sequence derives from a man between 18 and 35 years old in good health.

The CDR3 loop reads CASSQGPLNSPLHF. CDR3 DNA sequence: TGTGCCAGCTCCCAAGGCCCCTTGAATTCACCCCTCCACTTT. V is TRBV18 and J is TRBJ1-6; D unresolved. Trimming took off 6 bases at V and 7 bases at J, with 13 bases between the two ends. This CDR3 region has 14 residues. Germline V gene sequence: CDR1 KGHSH, CDR2 LQKENI.